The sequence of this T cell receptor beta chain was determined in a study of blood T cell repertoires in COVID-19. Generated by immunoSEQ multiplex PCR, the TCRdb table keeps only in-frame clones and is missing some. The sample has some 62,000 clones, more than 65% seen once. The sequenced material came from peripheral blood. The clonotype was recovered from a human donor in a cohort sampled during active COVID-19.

The CDR3 protein is CASSLGGGSDEQFF. The CDR3 coding sequence is TGTGCCAGCAGCTTAGGCGGGGGGAGTGATGAGCAGTTCTTC. This chain connects TRBV7-2 to TRBJ2-1; 8 bases line up with TRBD2. J lost 8 bases, V lost 1 base, and 4 bases had no gene match. Germline assignment: CDR1 SGHTA and CDR2 FQGNSA. The CDR3 totals 14 residues.